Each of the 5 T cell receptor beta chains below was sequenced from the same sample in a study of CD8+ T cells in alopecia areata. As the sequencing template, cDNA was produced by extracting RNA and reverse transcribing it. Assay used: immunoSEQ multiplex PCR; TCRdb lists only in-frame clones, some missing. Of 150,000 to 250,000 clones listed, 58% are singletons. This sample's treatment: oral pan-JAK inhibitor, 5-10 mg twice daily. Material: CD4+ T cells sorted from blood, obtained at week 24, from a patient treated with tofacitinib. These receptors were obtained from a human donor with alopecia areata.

The CDR3 bases are TGCGCCAGCAGCCAAGATAGTTGGGGGGGTCGTCGAGAGACCCAGTACTTC. Translating it yields CASSQDSWGGRRETQYF. This rearrangement joins TRBV4-1 to TRBJ2-5, with TRBD2 matching 7 bases. The J segment lost 4 bases and the V segment lost 0 bases, leaving 11 bases of the junction unmatched. This CDR3 comprises 17 residues. The germline gives CDR1 MGHRA, CDR2 YSYEKL.

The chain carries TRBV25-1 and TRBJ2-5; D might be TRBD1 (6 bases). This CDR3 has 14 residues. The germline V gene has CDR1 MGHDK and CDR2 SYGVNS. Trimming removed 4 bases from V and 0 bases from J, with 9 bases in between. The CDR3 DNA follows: TGTGCCAGCAGTGCTCAGGGGTACCAAGAGACCCAGTACTTC. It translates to CASSAQGYQETQYF.

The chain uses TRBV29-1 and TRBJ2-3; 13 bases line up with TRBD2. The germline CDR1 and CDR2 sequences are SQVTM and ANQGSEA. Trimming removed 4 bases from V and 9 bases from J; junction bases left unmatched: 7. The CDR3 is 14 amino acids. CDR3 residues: CSVVGGLAGITQYF. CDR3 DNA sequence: TGCAGCGTTGTGGGGGGACTAGCGGGGATAACGCAGTATTTT.

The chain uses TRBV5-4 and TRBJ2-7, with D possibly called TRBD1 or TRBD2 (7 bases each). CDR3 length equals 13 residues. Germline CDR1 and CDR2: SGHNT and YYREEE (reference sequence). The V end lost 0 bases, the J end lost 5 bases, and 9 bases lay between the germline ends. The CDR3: CASSLAGGDEQYF. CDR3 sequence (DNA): TGTGCCAGCAGCTTGGCAGGGGGGGACGAGCAGTACTTC. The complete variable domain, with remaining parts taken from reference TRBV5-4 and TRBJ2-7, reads ETGVTQSPTHLIKTRGQQVTLRCSSQSGHNTVSWYQQALGQGPQFIFQYYREEENGRGNFPPRFSGLQFPNYSSELNVNALELDDSALYLCASSLAGGDEQYFGPGTRLTVT.

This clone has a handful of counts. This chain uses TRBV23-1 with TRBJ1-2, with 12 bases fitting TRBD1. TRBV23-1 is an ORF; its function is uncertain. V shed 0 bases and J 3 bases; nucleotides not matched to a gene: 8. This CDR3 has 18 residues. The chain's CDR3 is CASSQSIVGTGGDYGYTF. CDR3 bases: TGCGCCAGCAGTCAATCGATCGTAGGGACAGGGGGCGACTATGGCTACACCTTC.